This TCR beta chain was captured by sequencing in a study of T cell responses to AZD1222 COVID-19 vaccine (dated by TCRdb to about 2021). General notes on the study: TCR sequencing covered 230 or so trial participants: some 210 given two doses of AZD1222 and about 26 given two doses of MenACWY control vaccine. Trial participants were enrolled by age into subgroups of 18-55, 56-69 and 70-plus years, and around 150, 28 and 57 TCR-sequenced participants, respectively, were included in these subgroups. Overall results and qualifications from the work: Participants were mostly white British, with more females than males. The authors suggested clonal diversity may have been underestimated. Conclusions about previously exposed vaccinees are limited because only six or seven AZD1222 recipients were SARS-CoV-2 seropositive at baseline. Because no day 14 peak-response samples were available, repertoires were characterized only after the peak T cell response. After two AZD1222 doses, spike-specific TCR breadth and depth were significantly higher than at day 0 and than in MenACWY recipients. Nearly half of unique spike-specific TCRs reportedly recognized epitopes outside regions mutated in the B.1.351 and B.1.1.7 variants. The 56-69-year group was small, and its depth increase did not reach significance, likely because of low power. The whole spike protein was spanned by vaccine-associated CD4 TCRs, and dominant responses were seen in regions 160-218 and 743-854.

The CDR3 regions of human TCRbeta chains were analyzed by immunosequencing. As for how the authors treated the data: TCRs in the repertoires were matched against a reference library of SARS-CoV-2-specific TCRs that had been generated with the MIRA antigen-specificity platform. Breadth meant the fraction of unique TCRs that were SARS-CoV-2-associated, whereas depth meant the fraction of total T cells that were SARS-CoV-2-associated. Using the MIRA data, each spike-specific TCR was mapped to the spike region that the TCR reacts to and placed in a CD4 or CD8 class. Log10-transformed breadth and depth values were compared by one-way ANOVA with Sidak's multiple comparisons tests. TCRdb carries this immuneACCESS record with in-frame sequences only. Its versions omit some clonotypes, under half of them owing to an unresolved V gene in the studies checked, with the rest unexplained. The DNA was the basis for D and trimming; V, J and clone size are from that table. Within this sample are 200,000 or so clones, with 87% of them counted one time only. Approximately 2.7% of the sample belongs to the ten largest clones.

This sample's time point label indicates: baseline before first vaccination. Read against the paper, the sample's treatment or condition label means: meningococcal conjugate vaccine given as trial control. The vaccinee samples were drawn from two UK trials, COV001 and COV002, one of which was a single-blind randomized controlled phase 2/3 trial testing AZD1222 (ChAdOx1 nCoV-19) in healthy adults. For TCRbeta chain sequencing, PBMC samples from trial participants were taken at day 0 and at day 28 after the second dose. Concerning this clone itself: Its antigen specificity is not known. No much larger clone is present one base from it, and per-base qualities are unavailable.

The CDR3 sequence holds 14 residues, the cysteine and phenylalanine included. CDR3 DNA is the only sequence kept; it has 42 bases, read in frame from the first base. From the germline V gene (reference sequence), CDR1 is MNHEY and CDR2 is SMNVEV. V has 5 bases trimmed and J has 2 bases trimmed; junction bases matching no gene number 5. This clonotype was obtained from an adult in good health. The rearrangement combines TRBV27 with TRBJ1-2; 7 middle bases align to TRBD1. The source was peripheral blood, collected on day 0 of MenACWY control vaccination. CDR3 reads: CASSQQGGNYGYTF. The nucleotide sequence reads as follows: TGTGCCAGCAGTCAGCAGGGGGGCAACTATGGCTACACCTTC.